This T cell receptor (beta chain) was recorded in a study of blood T cell repertoires in COVID-19. Overall study: Spain, Italy and the United States supplied samples that represented acute and convalescent COVID-19. PBMCs, B-cell-depleted T cells, or T cells provided the cDNA or gDNA that made up the material.

The CDR3 length is 16 residues. The junction had 12 bases not matched to a gene; V was cut back by 5 bases and J by 1 base. The germline CDR1 and CDR2 sequences are SGHRS and YFSETQ. As processed by the authors: Reference gene primer amplification gave estimated nucleated cell counts. Sequencing used immunoSEQ multiplex PCR; TCRdb keeps in-frame clones, though not all of them. Clonal size and the V and J genes are those of that table, whereas D and trimming came from the DNA. The sample lists roughly 110,000 clones, more than 80% occurring once. The sample was peripheral blood. The source of this sequence is a man aged 35 to 55 with active or convalescent COVID-19. The chain recombines TRBV5-1 with TRBJ2-7, with 7 bases matching TRBD1. CDR3 coding DNA: TGCGCCAGCAGGTCTAGAGTGACAGGGCCTTCCTACGAGCAGTACTTC. This encodes CASRSRVTGPSYEQYF.